The clone carrying this T cell receptor beta chain was observed many times. There are 13 residues in the CDR3. The V and J ends lost 2 bases and 7 bases respectively, with 12 bases between them. Germline V lookup: CDR1 MNHEY, CDR2 SVGAGI. The time point here: patch test 2, 6 weeks after DPC sensitization. Treatment indicated: therapeutic diphenylcyclopropenone sensitization with weekly scalp DPC. Unfractionated whole blood yielded total RNA. The data derive from a study of human T cells and chemical hapten exposure. Study summary: The study sensitized with 2% DPC on a 2 cm by 2 cm patch of upper inner arm skin.

TCRdb reprocessed the RACE reads via MiXCR and lists one record per CDR3 protein. The repertoire holds roughly 40,000 distinct CDR3 sequences, with 8.5% to 10% as singletons. The genes are TRBV6-5 and TRBJ2-7; D perhaps matches TRBD1 (6 bases). Sample: whole blood, taken in connection with sensitization to the hapten diphenylcyclopropenone (DPC). The sequence came from a woman aged 25 to 45 with alopecia areata. Some clones in this sample may be carry-over from other donors' samples. CDR3 nucleotides: TGTGCCAGCAGTTACGGTTCACAGGGTGAGCAGTACTTC. Encoded protein: CASSYGSQGEQYF.